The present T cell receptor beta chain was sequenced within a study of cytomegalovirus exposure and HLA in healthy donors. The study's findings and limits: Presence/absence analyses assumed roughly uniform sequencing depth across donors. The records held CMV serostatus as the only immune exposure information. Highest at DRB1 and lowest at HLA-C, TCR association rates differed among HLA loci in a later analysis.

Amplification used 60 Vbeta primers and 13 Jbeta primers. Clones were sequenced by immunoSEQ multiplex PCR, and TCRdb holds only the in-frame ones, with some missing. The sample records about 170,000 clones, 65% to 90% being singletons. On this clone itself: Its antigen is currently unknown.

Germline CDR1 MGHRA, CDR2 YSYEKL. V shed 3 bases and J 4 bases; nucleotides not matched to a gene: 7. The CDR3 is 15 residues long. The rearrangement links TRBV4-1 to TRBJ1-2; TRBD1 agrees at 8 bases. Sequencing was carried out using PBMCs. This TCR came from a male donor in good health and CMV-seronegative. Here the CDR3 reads CASSQDRTGSYGYTF. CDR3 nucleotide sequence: TGCGCCAGCAGCCAGGATCGGACAGGGAGCTATGGCTACACCTTC.